This T cell receptor beta chain appears in the sequencing data of a study of cytomegalovirus exposure and HLA in healthy donors. Study background: Caucasian-associated ancestry cluster membership applied to approximately 80% of approximately 400 genotyped donors. Study-level points and caveats: Using the classifier, cytomegalovirus status was reportedly diagnosed with high specificity and sensitivity.

This clone was seen only a few times. Its antigen is still unknown. The PCR used 60 Vbeta and 13 Jbeta primers. Produced via immunoSEQ multiplex PCR; TCRdb's table is partial and in-frame only. The sample records 90,000 to 140,000 clones, over 9.5% being singletons. Looked up from germline, CDR1 is SGHKS and CDR2 is YYEKEE (reference sequence). V lost 4 bases, J lost 3 bases, and 8 bases stayed unmatched. This CDR3 is built from 15 residues. The clonotype originates from a man aged 40-49 years in good health and CMV-seropositive. The sequencing input was PBMCs. The V and J genes are TRBV5-5 and TRBJ2-7; the match to TRBD1 covers 9 bases. CDR3 sequence reads: CASSRTGTGSYEQYF. The CDR3 DNA reads as TGTGCCAGCAGCCGGACCGGGACAGGGAGCTACGAGCAGTACTTC.